The TCR beta chain under discussion was sequenced for a study of T-cell memory formation after mild COVID-19. TCRdb ran MiXCR on the 5' RACE reads and lists one entry per CDR3 protein. The sample lists 400,000 to 450,000 distinct CDR3 sequences, about a sixth seen once, with roughly 21% in the top ten. The clonotype was recovered from a man aged 18 to 30 who had mild COVID-19 (a few samples of this study predate the infection). Cell type and time point are not known. Specimen: PBMCs or a T cell subset sorted from them (not recorded which).

The CDR3: CASSQRRDRENSPLHF. CDR3 sequence (DNA): TGTGCCAGCAGTCAACGCAGGGACAGGGAGAATTCACCCCTCCACTTT. V gene TRBV2 combines with J gene TRBJ1-6; 9 bases align to TRBD1. Trimming cost V 5 bases and J 7 bases; bases outside gene matches: 9. This CDR3 has 16 amino acids. Looked up from germline, CDR1 is SNHLY and CDR2 is FYNNEI.